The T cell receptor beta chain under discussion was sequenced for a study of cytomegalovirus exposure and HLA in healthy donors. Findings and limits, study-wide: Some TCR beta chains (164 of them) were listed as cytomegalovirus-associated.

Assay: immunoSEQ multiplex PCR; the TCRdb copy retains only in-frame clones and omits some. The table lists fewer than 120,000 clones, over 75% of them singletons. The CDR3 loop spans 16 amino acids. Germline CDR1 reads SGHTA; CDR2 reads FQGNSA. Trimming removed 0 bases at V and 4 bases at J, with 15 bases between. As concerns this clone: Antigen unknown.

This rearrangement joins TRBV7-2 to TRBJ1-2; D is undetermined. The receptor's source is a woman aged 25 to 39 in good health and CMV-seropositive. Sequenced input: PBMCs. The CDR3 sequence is CASSLALVSAGYGYTF. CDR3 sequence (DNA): TGTGCCAGCAGCTTAGCGCTAGTCAGCGCGGGCTATGGCTACACCTTC.